Following are 11 T cell receptor beta chains from one sample sequenced in a study of blood T cell repertoires in COVID-19. The repertoire was sequenced with immunoSEQ multiplex PCR; TCRdb's copy has only in-frame clones and lacks some. Among 270,000 or so clones listed, approximately 82% were seen once. The sample consisted of peripheral blood. The source is a woman younger than 35 with acute or convalescent COVID-19.

The chain recombines TRBV15 with TRBJ1-5, with D perhaps matching TRBD1 (5 bases). V shed 5 bases and J shed 1 base, with 18 bases lying between them. Germline CDR1 LNHNV, CDR2 YYDKDF (reference sequence). The CDR3 is 17 residues long. The CDR3 sequence: CATSRKRAGTSNQPQHF. The CDR3 bases are TGTGCCACCAGCCGAAAAAGGGCGGGGACGAGCAATCAGCCCCAGCATTTT.

The V call is TRBV3-1 (or the pseudogene TRBV3-2), the J call TRBJ1-1, with D unresolved. This CDR3 region has 16 residues. CDR1 is LGHDT, CDR2 YNNKEL, per germline (reference sequence). The ends were cut back, 4 bases at V and 2 bases at J, with 17 bases in the middle. CDR3: CASSRGLDGVNTEAFF. DNA for the CDR3: TGTGCCAGCAGCCGAGGCCTCGACGGGGTTAACACTGAAGCTTTCTTT.

The chain joins TRBV5-1 to TRBJ1-1; 8 bases are a match to TRBD1. Per the germline V gene, CDR1 is SGHRS and CDR2 is YFSETQ. The CDR3 is 13 amino acids. Losses at the gene ends were 2 bases for V and 6 bases for J; bases not matched to a gene: 3. CDR3 sequence: CASSFSGGPEAFF. The DNA for the CDR3 is TGCGCCAGCAGCTTTTCAGGGGGCCCTGAAGCTTTCTTT.

The rearrangement uses TRBV7-9 and TRBJ2-3, with TRBD2 as a possible D gene (5 bases). This CDR3 is 13 amino acids long. CDR1 and CDR2 (germline): SEHNR, FQNEAQ (reference sequence). Trimming pared 5 bases from V and 6 bases from J, leaving 12 bases between. The CDR3: CASSRGPWDTQYF. The CDR3 DNA reads TGTGCCAGCAGCCGCGGGCCTTGGGATACGCAGTATTTT.

V usage is TRBV13 and J usage is TRBJ2-3; D call uncertain. The CDR3 consists of 14 residues. Germline CDR1 PRHDT, CDR2 FYEKMQ (reference sequence). Trimming stripped 4 bases from V and 5 bases from J, with 13 bases between. The CDR3 nucleotides are TGTGCCAGCAGCTCGTTAGTGACGGGAGATACGCAGTATTTT. Protein: CASSSLVTGDTQYF.

J is TRBJ1-4 and V is TRBV19; 9 bases are shared with TRBD1. The CDR3 length is 12 residues. The germline CDR1 and CDR2 sequences are LNHDA and SQIVND (reference sequence). Losses at the gene ends were 8 bases for V and 10 bases for J; bases not matched to a gene: 5. The CDR3 protein is CASGDRVGKLFF. CDR3 sequence (DNA): TGTGCCAGTGGGGACAGGGTGGGAAAACTGTTTTTT.

This clone was counted a single time. The chain combines TRBV5-1 with TRBJ1-1; 8 bases line up with TRBD1. The CDR3 spans 15 residues. CDR1 SGHRS and CDR2 YFSETQ come from the germline V gene. After removal of 0 bases from V and 4 bases from J, the junction contained 5 bases not matched to a gene. The CDR3 region is CASSLARGPGTEAFF. The DNA of the CDR3 is TGCGCCAGCAGCTTGGCCAGGGGGCCGGGCACTGAAGCTTTCTTT.

This clone is a singleton in its sample. In nucleotides, the CDR3 is TGCAGCGTTGGTGACAGCAAGCAGTACTTC. The encoded protein is CSVGDSKQYF. V gene TRBV29-1 combines with J gene TRBJ2-7; possible D gene TRBD1, 5 bases. Germline loops: CDR1 SQVTM, CDR2 ANQGSEA. V lost 4 bases and J 8 bases, leaving 9 bases between the germline ends. The length of the CDR3 is 10 residues.

The chain carries TRBV11-2 and TRBJ2-5; 7 bases map to TRBD1. Germline V gene lookup returns CDR1 SGHAT and CDR2 FQNNGV. CDR3 length: 13 amino acids. V dropped 0 bases and J dropped 9; count of bases not matched to a gene: 4. This CDR3 is CASSLEGQGAQYF. The CDR3 DNA reads as TGTGCCAGCAGCTTAGAGGGCCAGGGGGCCCAGTACTTC.

The chain carries TRBV4-1 and TRBJ2-7; D ambiguous. V was cut by 0 bases and J by 3 bases, with 12 bases left in between. CDR1 MGHRA and CDR2 YSYEKL come from the germline V gene. The CDR3 length is 15 residues. The CDR3 DNA is TGCGCCAGCAGCCAAGATCGGGTAGGCTTCTACGAGCAGTACTTC. Translating it yields CASSQDRVGFYEQYF.

This clone was seen just once. The rearrangement uses TRBV18 and TRBJ1-6; D is perhaps TRBD1 (5 bases). V lost 0 bases and J 5 bases, leaving 11 bases between the germline ends. CDR1 and CDR2 from the germline V gene are KGHSH and LQKENI. The CDR3 loop spans 16 amino acids. The CDR3, as DNA: TGTGCCAGCTCACCACCGACAGTCACTAATAATTCACCCCTCCACTTT. The encoded protein is CASSPPTVTNNSPLHF.